This T cell receptor (beta chain) was captured in a study of regulatory dendritic cells for organ transplantation. The germline V gene encodes CDR1 SGHRS and CDR2 YFSETQ. The CDR3 covers 15 residues. With V trimmed by 4 bases and J by 6 bases, 4 bases remained unmatched. Study results and limitations: Memory T cells were less diverse than naive, with memory CD8+ most oligoclonal.

Here immunoSEQ multiplex PCR was the method, and the copy in TCRdb shows in-frame clones only, minus some. Of 26,000 or so clones detected, 80% to 85% appear once; the ten largest clones hold about 0.1%. For this clone: The antigen is undetermined.

This receptor was identified in a human donor in good health. The sample consisted of naive CD4+ T cells from blood. Described subset: CD45RA+ naive T cells. This rearrangement joins TRBV5-1 to TRBJ2-1; TRBD2 matches at 13 bases. CDR3 DNA sequence: TGCGCCAGCAGCCTGACTAGCGGGGGGACCAATGAGCAGTTCTTC. This translates into CASSLTSGGTNEQFF.